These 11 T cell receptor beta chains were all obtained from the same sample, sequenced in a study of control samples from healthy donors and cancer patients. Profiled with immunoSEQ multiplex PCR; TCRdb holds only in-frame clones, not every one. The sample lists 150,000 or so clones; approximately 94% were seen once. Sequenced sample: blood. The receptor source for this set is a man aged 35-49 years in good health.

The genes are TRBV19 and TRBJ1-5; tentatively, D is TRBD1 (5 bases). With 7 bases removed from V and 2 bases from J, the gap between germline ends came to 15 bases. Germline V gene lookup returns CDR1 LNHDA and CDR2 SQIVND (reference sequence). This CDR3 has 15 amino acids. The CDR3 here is CASMDTIRGNQPQHF. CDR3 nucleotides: TGTGCCAGTATGGACACCATAAGGGGCAATCAGCCCCAGCATTTT.

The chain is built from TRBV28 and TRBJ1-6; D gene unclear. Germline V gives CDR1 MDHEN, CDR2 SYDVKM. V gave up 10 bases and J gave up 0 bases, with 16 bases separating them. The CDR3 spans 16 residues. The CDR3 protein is CATGRALGSYNSPLHF. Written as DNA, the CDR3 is TGTGCCACTGGGAGGGCTCTAGGCTCCTATAATTCACCCCTCCACTTT.

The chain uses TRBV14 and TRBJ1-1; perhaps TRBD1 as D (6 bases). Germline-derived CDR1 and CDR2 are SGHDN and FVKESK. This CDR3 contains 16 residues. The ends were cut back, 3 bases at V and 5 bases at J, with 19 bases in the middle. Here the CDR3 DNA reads TGTGCCAGCAGCCACACAGCAACAGGGAGGGGGACTGAAGCTTTCTTT. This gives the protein CASSHTATGRGTEAFF.

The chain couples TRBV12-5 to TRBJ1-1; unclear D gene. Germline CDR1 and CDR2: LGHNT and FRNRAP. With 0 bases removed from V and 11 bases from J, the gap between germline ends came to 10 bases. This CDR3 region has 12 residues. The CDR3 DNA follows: TGTGCTAGTGGTTTGGTAATGGGATCGGCTTTCTTT. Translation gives CASGLVMGSAFF.

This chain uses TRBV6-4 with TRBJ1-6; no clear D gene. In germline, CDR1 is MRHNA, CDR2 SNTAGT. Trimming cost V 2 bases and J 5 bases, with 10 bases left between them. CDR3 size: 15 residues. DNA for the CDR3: TGTGCCAGCAGTGACCGGGCCGGGAATAATTCACCCCTCCACTTT. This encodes CASSDRAGNNSPLHF.

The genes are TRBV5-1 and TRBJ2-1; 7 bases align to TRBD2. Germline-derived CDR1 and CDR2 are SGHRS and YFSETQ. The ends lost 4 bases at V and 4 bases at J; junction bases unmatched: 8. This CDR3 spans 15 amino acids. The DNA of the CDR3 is TGCGCCAGCAGCGAACTAGCGTCTAGGTACAATGAGCAGTTCTTC. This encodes CASSELASRYNEQFF.

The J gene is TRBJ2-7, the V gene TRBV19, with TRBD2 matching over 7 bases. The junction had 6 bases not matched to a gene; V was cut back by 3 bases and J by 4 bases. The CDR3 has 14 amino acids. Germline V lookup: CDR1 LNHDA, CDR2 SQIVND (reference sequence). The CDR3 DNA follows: TGTGCCAGTAGTATCAGCGGGATCGGGTACGAGCAGTACTTC. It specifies CASSISGIGYEQYF.

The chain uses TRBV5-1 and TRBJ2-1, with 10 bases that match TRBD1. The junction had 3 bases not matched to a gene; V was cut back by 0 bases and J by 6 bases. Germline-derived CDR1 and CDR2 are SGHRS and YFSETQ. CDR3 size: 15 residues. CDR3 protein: CASSLEGTGVNEQFF. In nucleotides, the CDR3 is TGCGCCAGCAGCTTGGAAGGGACAGGGGTCAATGAGCAGTTCTTC. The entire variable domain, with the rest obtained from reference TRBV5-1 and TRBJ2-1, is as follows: KAGVTQTPRYLIKTRGQQVTLSCSPISGHRSVSWYQQTPGQGLQFLFEYFSETQRNKGNFPGRFSGRQFSNSRSEMNVSTLELGDSALYLCASSLEGTGVNEQFFGPGTRLTVL.

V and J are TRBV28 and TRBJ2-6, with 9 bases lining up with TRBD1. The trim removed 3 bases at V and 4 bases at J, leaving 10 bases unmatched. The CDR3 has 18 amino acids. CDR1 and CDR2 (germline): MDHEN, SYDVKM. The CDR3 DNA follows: TGTGCCAGCAGTTTTTTCGGACAGGGGCTCGGGGGGGCCAACGTCCTGACTTTC. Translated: CASSFFGQGLGGANVLTF.

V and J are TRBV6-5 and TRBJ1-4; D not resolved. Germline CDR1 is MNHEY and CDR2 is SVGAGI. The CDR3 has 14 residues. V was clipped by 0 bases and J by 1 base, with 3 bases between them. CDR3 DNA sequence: TGTGCCAGCAGTTACTCCGTAACTAATGAAAAACTGTTTTTT. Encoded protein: CASSYSVTNEKLFF.

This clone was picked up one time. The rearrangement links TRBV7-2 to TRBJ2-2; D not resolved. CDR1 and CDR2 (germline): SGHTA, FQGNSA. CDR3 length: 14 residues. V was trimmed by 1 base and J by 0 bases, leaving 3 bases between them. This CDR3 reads CASSLGTNTGELFF. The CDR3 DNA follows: TGTGCCAGCAGCTTAGGGACGAACACCGGGGAGCTGTTTTTT. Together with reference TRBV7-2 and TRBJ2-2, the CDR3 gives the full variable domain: GAGVSQSPSNKVTEKGKDVELRCDPISGHTALYWYRQSLGQGLEFLIYFQGNSAPDKSGLPSDRFSAERTGGSVSTLTIQRTQQEDSAVYLCASSLGTNTGELFFGEGSRLTVL.